This is a list of T cell receptor beta chains from one sample in a study of CD8 T cells in ankylosing spondylitis. MiXCR was run by TCRdb on the 5' RACE reads, yielding one entry per CDR3 protein. The data show roughly 240,000 distinct CDR3 sequences, around 8% seen once. Material: blood, either unsorted or a sorted T cell fraction (not recorded which). These receptors were taken from a female donor with ankylosing spondylitis or in good health (not recorded which). The CDR3 runs from the conserved cysteine through the conserved F or W. The order of the fields is V gene, J gene, D gene, CDR3 protein. A D gene is named only where the DNA matches it firmly.

v_gene: TRBV20-1; j_gene: TRBJ2-3; d_gene: .; CDR3aa: CSAGIQGRPLGRTDTQYF
v_gene: TRBV5-1; j_gene: TRBJ1-1; d_gene: TRBD1; CDR3aa: CASSTSQGAVEAFF
v_gene: TRBV28; j_gene: TRBJ2-1; d_gene: .; CDR3aa: CASSALWGEQFF
v_gene: TRBV7-9; j_gene: TRBJ2-2; d_gene: TRBD1; CDR3aa: CASSAGQGHGELFF
v_gene: TRBV20-1; j_gene: TRBJ2-3; d_gene: .; CDR3aa: CSQESTDTQYF
v_gene: TRBV20-1; j_gene: TRBJ2-1; d_gene: .; CDR3aa: CSAAFGTNEQFF
v_gene: TRBV5-1; j_gene: TRBJ1-5; d_gene: .; CDR3aa: CASSYSYNQPQHF
v_gene: TRBV9; j_gene: TRBJ2-1; d_gene: TRBD2; CDR3aa: CASSPLGGTSGSDEQFF
v_gene: TRBV6-2/TRBV6-3; j_gene: TRBJ2-3; d_gene: .; CDR3aa: CASSTFGDENF
v_gene: TRBV6-1; j_gene: TRBJ2-7; d_gene: TRBD2; CDR3aa: CASRPSLFAGDGYEQYF
v_gene: TRBV4-2; j_gene: TRBJ1-6; d_gene: TRBD1; CDR3aa: CASSQIMTGGHSPLHF
v_gene: TRBV5-1; j_gene: TRBJ1-2; d_gene: .; CDR3aa: CASRRGANGYTF
v_gene: TRBV11-2; j_gene: TRBJ2-1; d_gene: TRBD2; CDR3aa: CASSQGGLAGSSSYNEQFF
v_gene: TRBV7-2; j_gene: TRBJ2-2; d_gene: .; CDR3aa: CASSFRVATGELFF
v_gene: TRBV5-1; j_gene: TRBJ1-1; d_gene: .; CDR3aa: CASSPREGGNTEAFF
v_gene: TRBV7-2; j_gene: TRBJ2-1; d_gene: TRBD2; CDR3aa: CASSSGRAGGDNEQFF
v_gene: TRBV7-2; j_gene: TRBJ1-1; d_gene: .; CDR3aa: CASSLEPFSFMNTEAFF
v_gene: TRBV3-1; j_gene: TRBJ2-1; d_gene: .; CDR3aa: CAIQVRENEQFF
v_gene: TRBV5-1; j_gene: TRBJ2-6; d_gene: .; CDR3aa: CASSSGGPSGANVLTF
v_gene: TRBV6-5; j_gene: TRBJ2-1; d_gene: TRBD2; CDR3aa: CASSYTASGSYNEQFF
v_gene: TRBV20-1; j_gene: TRBJ2-7; d_gene: TRBD2; CDR3aa: CSATGTSGYEQYF
v_gene: TRBV7-8; j_gene: TRBJ2-2; d_gene: TRBD2; CDR3aa: CASSLGGGTPGTGELFF
v_gene: TRBV6-2/TRBV6-3; j_gene: TRBJ2-2; d_gene: TRBD1; CDR3aa: CASSDRGWNTGELFF